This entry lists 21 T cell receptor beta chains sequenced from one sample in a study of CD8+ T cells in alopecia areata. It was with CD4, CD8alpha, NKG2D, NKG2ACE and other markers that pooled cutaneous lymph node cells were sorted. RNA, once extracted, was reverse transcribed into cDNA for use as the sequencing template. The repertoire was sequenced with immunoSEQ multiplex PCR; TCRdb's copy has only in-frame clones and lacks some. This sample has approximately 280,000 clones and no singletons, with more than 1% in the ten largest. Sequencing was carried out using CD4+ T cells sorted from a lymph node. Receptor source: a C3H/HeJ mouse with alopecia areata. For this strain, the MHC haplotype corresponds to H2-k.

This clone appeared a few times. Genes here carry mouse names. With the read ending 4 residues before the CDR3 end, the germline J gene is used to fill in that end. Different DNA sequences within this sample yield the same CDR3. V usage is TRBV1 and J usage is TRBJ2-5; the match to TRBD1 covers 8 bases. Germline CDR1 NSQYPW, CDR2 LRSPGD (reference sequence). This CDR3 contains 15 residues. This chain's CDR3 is CTCSAAGGAEDTQYF. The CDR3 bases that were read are TGCACCTGCAGTGCAGCAGGGGGCGCGGAAGAC.

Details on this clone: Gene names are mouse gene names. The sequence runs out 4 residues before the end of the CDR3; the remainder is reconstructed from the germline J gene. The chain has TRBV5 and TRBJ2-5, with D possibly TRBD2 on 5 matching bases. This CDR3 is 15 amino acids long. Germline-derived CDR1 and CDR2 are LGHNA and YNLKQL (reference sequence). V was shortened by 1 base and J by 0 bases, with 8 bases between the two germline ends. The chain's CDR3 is CASSQGTFNQDTQYF. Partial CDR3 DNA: TGTGCCAGCAGCCAAGGGACTTTTAACCAAGAC.

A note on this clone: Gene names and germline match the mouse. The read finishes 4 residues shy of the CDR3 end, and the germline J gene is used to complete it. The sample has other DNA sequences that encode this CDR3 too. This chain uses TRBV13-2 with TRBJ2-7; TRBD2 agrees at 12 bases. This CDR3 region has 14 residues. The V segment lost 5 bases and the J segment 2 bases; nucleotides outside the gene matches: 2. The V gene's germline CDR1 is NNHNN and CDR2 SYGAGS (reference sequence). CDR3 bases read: TGTGCCAGCGGGGGACTGGGGGGCCCCTAT. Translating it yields CASGGLGGPY. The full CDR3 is CASGGLGGPYEQYF.

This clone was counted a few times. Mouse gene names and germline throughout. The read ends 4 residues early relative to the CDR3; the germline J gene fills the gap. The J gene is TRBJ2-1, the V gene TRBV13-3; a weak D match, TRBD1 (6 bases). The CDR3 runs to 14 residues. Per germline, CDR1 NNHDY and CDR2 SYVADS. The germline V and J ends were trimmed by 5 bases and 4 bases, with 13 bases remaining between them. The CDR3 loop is CASRAGTTYAEQFF. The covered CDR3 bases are TGTGCCAGCAGGGCCGGGACAACTTATGCT.

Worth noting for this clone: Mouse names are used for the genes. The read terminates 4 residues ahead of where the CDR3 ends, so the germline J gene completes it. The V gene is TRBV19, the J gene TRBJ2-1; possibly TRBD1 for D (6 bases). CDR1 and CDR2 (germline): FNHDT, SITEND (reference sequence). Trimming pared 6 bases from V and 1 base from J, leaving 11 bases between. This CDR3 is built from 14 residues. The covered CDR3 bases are TGTGCCAGCACCTCGACAGGAAACTATGCT. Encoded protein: CASTSTGNYA. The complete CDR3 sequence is CASTSTGNYAEQFF.

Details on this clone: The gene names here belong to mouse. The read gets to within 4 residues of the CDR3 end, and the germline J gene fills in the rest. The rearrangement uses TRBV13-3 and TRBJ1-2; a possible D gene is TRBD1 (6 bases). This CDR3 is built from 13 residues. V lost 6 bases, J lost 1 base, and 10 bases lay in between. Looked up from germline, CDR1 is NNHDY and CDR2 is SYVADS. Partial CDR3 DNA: TGTGCCAGCACCCGGACAGAAAACTCC. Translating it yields CASTRTENS. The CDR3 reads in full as CASTRTENSDYTF.

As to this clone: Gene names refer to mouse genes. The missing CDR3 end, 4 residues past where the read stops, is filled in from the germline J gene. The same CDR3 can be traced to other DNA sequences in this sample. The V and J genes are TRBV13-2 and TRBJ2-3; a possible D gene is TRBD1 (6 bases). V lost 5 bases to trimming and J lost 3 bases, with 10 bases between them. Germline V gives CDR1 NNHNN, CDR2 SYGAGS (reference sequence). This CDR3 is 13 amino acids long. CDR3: CASGGQSAETLYF. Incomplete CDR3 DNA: TGTGCCAGCGGCGGACAGAGCGCAGAA.

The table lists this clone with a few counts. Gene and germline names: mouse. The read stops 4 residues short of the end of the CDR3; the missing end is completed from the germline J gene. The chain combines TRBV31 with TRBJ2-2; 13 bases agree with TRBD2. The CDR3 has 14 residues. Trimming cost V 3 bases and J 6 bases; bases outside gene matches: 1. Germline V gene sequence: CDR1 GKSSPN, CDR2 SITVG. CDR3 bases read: TGTGCCTGGAGGGACTGGGGGGGCTCCGGG. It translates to CAWRDWGGSG. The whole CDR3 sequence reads CAWRDWGGSGQLYF. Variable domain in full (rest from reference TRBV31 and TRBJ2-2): AQTIHQWPVAEIKAVGSPLSLGCTIKGKSSPNLYWYWQATGGTLQQLFYSITVGQVESVVQLNLSASRPKDDQFILSTEKLLLSHSGFYLCAWRDWGGSGQLYFGEGSKLTVL.

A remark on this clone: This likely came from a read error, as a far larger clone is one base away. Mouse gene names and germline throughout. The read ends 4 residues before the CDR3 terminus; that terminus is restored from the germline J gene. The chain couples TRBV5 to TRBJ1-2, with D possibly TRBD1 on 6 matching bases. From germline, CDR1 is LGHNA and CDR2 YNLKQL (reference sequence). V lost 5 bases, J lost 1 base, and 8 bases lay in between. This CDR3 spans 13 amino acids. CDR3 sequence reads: CASSGGQNSDYTF. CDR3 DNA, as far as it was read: TGTGCCAGCAGCGGGGGACAAAACTCC.

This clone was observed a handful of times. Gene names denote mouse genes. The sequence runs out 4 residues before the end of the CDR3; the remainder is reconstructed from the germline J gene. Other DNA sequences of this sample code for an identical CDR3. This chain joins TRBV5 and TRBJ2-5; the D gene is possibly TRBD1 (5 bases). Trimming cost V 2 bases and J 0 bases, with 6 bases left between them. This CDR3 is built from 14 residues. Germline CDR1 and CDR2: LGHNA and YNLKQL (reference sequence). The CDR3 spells CASSQRQNQDTQYF. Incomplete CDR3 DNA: TGTGCCAGCAGCCAACGACAGAACCAAGAC.

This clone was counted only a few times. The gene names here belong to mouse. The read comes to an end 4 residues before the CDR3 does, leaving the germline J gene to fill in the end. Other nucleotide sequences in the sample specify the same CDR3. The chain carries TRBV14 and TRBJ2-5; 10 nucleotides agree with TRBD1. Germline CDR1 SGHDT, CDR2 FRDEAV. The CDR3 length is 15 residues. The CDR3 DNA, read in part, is TGTGCCAGCAGCCCACCGGGACAGGGGAAAGAC. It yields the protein CASSPPGQGKD. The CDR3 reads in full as CASSPPGQGKDTQYF.

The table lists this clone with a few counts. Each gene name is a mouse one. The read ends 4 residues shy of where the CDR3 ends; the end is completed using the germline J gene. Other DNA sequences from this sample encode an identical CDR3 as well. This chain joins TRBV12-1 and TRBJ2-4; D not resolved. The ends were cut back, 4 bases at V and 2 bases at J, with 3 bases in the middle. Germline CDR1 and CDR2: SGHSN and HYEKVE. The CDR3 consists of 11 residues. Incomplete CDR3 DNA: TGTGCCAGCTCCCTTCAAAAC. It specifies CASSLQN. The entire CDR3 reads CASSLQNTLYF.

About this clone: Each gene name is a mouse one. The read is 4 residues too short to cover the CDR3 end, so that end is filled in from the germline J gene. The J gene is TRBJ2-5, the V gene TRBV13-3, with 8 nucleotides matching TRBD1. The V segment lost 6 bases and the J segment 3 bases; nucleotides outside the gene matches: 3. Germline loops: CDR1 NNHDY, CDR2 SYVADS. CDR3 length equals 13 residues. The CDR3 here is CASKGQGQDTQYF. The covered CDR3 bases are TGTGCCAGCAAAGGACAGGGTCAAGAC. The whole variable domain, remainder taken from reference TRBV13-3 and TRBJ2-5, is EAAVTQSPRSKVAVTGGKVTLSCHQTNNHDYMYWYRQDTGHGLRLIHYSYVADSTEKGDIPDGYKASRPSQENFSLILELASLSQTAVYFCASKGQGQDTQYFGPGTRLLVL.

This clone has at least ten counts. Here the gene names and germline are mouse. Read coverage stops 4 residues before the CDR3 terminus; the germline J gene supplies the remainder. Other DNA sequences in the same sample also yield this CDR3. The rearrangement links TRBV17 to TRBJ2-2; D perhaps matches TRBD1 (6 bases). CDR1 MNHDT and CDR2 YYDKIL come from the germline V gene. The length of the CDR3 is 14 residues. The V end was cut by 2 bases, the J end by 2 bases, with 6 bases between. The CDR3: CASSRQGNTGQLYF. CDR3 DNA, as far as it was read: TGTGCTAGCAGTAGACAGGGGAACACCGGG.

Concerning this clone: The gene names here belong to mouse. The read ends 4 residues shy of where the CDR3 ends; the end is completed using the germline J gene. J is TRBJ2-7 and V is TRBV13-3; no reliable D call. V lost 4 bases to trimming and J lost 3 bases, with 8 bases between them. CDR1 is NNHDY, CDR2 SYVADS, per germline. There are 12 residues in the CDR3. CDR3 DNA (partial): TGTGCCAGCAGTCTCACATTCTAT. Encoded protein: CASSLTFY. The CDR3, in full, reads CASSLTFYEQYF.

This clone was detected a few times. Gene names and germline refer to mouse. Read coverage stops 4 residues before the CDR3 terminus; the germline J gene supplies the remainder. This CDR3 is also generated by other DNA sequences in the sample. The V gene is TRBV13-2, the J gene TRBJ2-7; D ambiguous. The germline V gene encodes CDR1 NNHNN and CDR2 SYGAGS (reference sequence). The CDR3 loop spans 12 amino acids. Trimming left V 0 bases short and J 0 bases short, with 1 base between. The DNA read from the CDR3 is TGTGCCAGCGGTGATGGCTCCTAT. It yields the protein CASGDGSY. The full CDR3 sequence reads CASGDGSYEQYF.

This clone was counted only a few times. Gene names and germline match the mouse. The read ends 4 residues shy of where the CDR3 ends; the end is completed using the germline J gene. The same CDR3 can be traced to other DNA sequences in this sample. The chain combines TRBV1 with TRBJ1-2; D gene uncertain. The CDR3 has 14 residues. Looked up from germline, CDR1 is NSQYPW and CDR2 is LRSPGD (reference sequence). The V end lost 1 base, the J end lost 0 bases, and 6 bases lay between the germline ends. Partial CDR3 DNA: TGCACCTGCAGTGCAGCCACAGCAAACTCC. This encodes CTCSAATANS. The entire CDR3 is CTCSAATANSDYTF.

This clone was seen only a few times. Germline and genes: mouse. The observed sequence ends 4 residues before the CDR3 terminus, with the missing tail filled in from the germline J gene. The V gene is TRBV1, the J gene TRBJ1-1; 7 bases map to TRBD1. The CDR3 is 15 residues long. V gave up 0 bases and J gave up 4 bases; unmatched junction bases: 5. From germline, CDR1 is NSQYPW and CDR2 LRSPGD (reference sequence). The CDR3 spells CTCSADKGAGTEVFF. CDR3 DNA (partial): TGCACCTGCAGTGCAGATAAGGGGGCGGGCACA.

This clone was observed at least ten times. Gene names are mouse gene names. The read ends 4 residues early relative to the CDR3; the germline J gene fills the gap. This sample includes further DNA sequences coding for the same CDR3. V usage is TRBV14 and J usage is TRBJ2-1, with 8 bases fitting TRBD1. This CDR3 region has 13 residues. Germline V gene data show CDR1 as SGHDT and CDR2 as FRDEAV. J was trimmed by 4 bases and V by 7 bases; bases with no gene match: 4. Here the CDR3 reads CASSTGAYAEQFF. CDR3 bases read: TGTGCCAGCTCGACAGGGGCGTATGCT.

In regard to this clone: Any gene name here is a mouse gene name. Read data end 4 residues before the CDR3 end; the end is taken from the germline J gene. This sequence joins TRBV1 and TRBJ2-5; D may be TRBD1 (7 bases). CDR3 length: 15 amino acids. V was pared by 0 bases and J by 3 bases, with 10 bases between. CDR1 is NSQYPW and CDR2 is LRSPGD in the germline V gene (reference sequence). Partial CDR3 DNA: TGCACCTGCAGTGCAGAAAGGGGGCATCAAGAC. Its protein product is CTCSAERGHQD. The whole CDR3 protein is CTCSAERGHQDTQYF.

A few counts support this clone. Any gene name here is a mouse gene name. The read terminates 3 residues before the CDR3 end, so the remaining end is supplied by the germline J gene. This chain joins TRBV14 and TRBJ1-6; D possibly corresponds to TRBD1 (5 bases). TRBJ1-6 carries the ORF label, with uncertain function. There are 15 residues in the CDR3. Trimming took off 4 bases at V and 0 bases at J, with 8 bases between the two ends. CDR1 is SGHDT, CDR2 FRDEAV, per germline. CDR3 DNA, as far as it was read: TGTGCCAGCAGTCACAGGAGTTCCTATAATTCGCCC. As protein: CASSHRSSYNSP. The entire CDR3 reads CASSHRSSYNSPLYF.